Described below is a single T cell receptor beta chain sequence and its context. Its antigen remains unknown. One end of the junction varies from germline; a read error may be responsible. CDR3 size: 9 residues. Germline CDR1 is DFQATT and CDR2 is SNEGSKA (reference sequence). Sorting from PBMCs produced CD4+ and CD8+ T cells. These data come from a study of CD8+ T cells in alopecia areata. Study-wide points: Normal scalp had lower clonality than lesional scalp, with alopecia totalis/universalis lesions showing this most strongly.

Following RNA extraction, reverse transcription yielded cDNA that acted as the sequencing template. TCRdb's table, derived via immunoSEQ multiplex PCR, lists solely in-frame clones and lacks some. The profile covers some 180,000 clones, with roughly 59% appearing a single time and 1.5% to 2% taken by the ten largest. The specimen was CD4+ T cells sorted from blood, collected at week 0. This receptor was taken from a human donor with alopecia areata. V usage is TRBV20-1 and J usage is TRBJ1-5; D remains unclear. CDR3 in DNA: TGCAGTCCGAATCTGCCCCAGCATTTT. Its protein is CSPNLPQHF.